This T cell receptor beta chain was found in a study of T cell changes during pregnancy in multiple sclerosis. Profiling relied on immunoSEQ multiplex PCR, and the TCRdb table lists in-frame clones only, not all of them. The data contain 100,000 or so clones, 75% to 95% of them singletons. Germline CDR1 and CDR2: MNHNS and SASEGT. The CDR3 runs to 16 residues. The V gene lost 2 bases and the J gene lost 1 base, with 13 bases spanning the gap. This material consisted of peripheral blood, taken in the second trimester of pregnancy. This clonotype was sampled from a female donor with multiple sclerosis, enrolled in a pregnancy study. This chain connects TRBV6-1 to TRBJ2-3, with D possibly being TRBD1 (6 bases). The CDR3 coding sequence is TGTGCCAGCAGTGAAATAGGACAGATTCGCACAGATACGCAGTATTTT. The encoded protein is CASSEIGQIRTDTQYF.